The rows below give T cell receptor beta chains drawn from one sample of a study of Ad26.COV2.S vaccination and SARS-CoV-2 variants. Method: immunoSEQ multiplex PCR; TCRdb's copy keeps in-frame clones and lacks some. Of 380,000 or so clones listed, 86% are singletons. This material consisted of peripheral blood, taken in a trial of Ad26.COV2.S vaccine versus placebo. These receptors originate from a person aged 18 to 59 who received the Ad26.COV2.S COVID-19 vaccine or a placebo. CDR3s leave out the opening cysteine and the closing phenylalanine or tryptophan.

J gene: TRBJ1-4
V gene: TRBV6-4
CDR3 protein: ASREKGTGNEKLF

J gene: TRBJ1-1
V gene: TRBV18
CDR3 protein: ASSRMQGGTEAF

J gene: TRBJ2-2
V gene: TRBV7-2
CDR3 protein: ASSSDRLAANTGELF

J gene: TRBJ2-2
V gene: TRBV7-9
CDR3 protein: ASSFPSGRASNTGELF

J gene: TRBJ2-7
V gene: TRBV19
CDR3 protein: ASSMSSNSYEQY

J gene: TRBJ2-1
V gene: TRBV7-2
CDR3 protein: ASSLGGLVNNEQF

J gene: TRBJ2-5
V gene: TRBV18
CDR3 protein: ASSRDGGSQETQY

J gene: TRBJ2-7
V gene: TRBV7-2
CDR3 protein: ASRPGLAGDYEQY

J gene: TRBJ2-7
V gene: TRBV5-1
CDR3 protein: ASSIGLAGAHSYEQY

J gene: TRBJ2-7
V gene: TRBV7-9
CDR3 protein: ASSTTRQGKDEQY

J gene: TRBJ1-5
V gene: TRBV28
CDR3 protein: ASSRTASNQPQH

J gene: TRBJ2-7
V gene: TRBV4-1
CDR3 protein: ASSQEGQTYEQY

J gene: TRBJ1-4
V gene: TRBV4-3
CDR3 protein: ASSQGGGNEKLF

J gene: TRBJ1-3
V gene: TRBV27
CDR3 protein: ASSEQGTSGNTIY

J gene: TRBJ2-1
V gene: TRBV30
CDR3 protein: AWSVPVGSYNEQF

J gene: TRBJ2-3
V gene: TRBV5-4
CDR3 protein: ASSLGGQVKDTQY

J gene: TRBJ1-2
V gene: TRBV5-1
CDR3 protein: ASSLRRDYGYT

J gene: TRBJ2-7
V gene: TRBV24-1
CDR3 protein: ATSDFRGGGEQY

J gene: TRBJ2-5
V gene: TRBV6-5
CDR3 protein: ASSYGQDETQY

J gene: TRBJ2-4
V gene: TRBV14
CDR3 protein: ASSQEENIQY

J gene: TRBJ2-7
V gene: TRBV28
CDR3 protein: ATQLGSGFGHEQY

J gene: TRBJ2-1
V gene: TRBV29-1
CDR3 protein: SVERRGAPNEQF

J gene: TRBJ2-3
V gene: TRBV30
CDR3 protein: AWSVAGAPTDTQY

J gene: TRBJ1-1
V gene: TRBV9
CDR3 protein: ASSVVGVNTEAF

J gene: TRBJ1-5
V gene: TRBV10-3
CDR3 protein: AISATDSNQPQH

J gene: TRBJ2-7
V gene: TRBV28
CDR3 protein: ASSPTGARLGQY

J gene: TRBJ2-7
V gene: TRBV6-9
CDR3 protein: ASSLGRFTYEQY

J gene: TRBJ2-2
V gene: TRBV25-1
CDR3 protein: ASSATAGFGTGELF

J gene: TRBJ1-1
V gene: TRBV5-1
CDR3 protein: ASTQQENTEAF

J gene: TRBJ1-5
V gene: TRBV19
CDR3 protein: ASSITHSNQPQH

J gene: TRBJ2-1
V gene: TRBV6-5
CDR3 protein: ASRRRRGNEQF

J gene: TRBJ1-6
V gene: TRBV7-9
CDR3 protein: ASSLAGGASYSPLH

J gene: TRBJ1-4
V gene: TRBV28
CDR3 protein: ASSPLGRPDEKLF

J gene: TRBJ2-5
V gene: TRBV4-3
CDR3 protein: ASSQDRGGGPQETQY

J gene: TRBJ1-5
V gene: TRBV10-3
CDR3 protein: AIAEGQSNNQPQH

J gene: TRBJ1-1
V gene: TRBV18
CDR3 protein: ASSPLFENTEAF

J gene: TRBJ2-3
V gene: TRBV4-2
CDR3 protein: ASSQGLAGGTDTQY

J gene: TRBJ1-6
V gene: TRBV19
CDR3 protein: ASSSTLNSPLH

J gene: TRBJ1-1
V gene: TRBV12-3/TRBV12-4
CDR3 protein: ASSLVSAEAF

J gene: TRBJ2-2
V gene: TRBV9
CDR3 protein: ASSVDPGELF

J gene: TRBJ2-7
V gene: TRBV7-9
CDR3 protein: ASSFGGSSYEQY

J gene: TRBJ1-2
V gene: TRBV5-6
CDR3 protein: ASSRDTEGYT

J gene: TRBJ1-2
V gene: TRBV4-1
CDR3 protein: ASSQGGISRSGYT

J gene: TRBJ2-7
V gene: TRBV19
CDR3 protein: ASSMGWGTYEQY

J gene: TRBJ1-1
V gene: TRBV12-3/TRBV12-4
CDR3 protein: ASSLTGTEAF

J gene: TRBJ2-7
V gene: TRBV28
CDR3 protein: ASSPGREGGQY